The source of this T cell receptor (beta chain) is a study of OX40 agonist ivuxolimab in advanced cancers. Study as a whole: Hepatocellular carcinoma, melanoma, renal cell or head and neck cancer was diagnosed in the dose-escalation patients. There were three patients with partial responses, one having hepatocellular carcinoma and two cutaneous melanoma.

This CDR3 is 11 amino acids long. Germline values: CDR1 GTSNPN, CDR2 SVGIG (reference sequence). The ends were cut back, 4 bases at V and 10 bases at J, with 14 bases in the middle. Concerning this clone itself: Its antigen is not known.

General study points: CD8+ T cells were the subset that, on average, had more expanded clones than CD4+.

Sequencing was performed with immunoSEQ multiplex PCR; in TCRdb, only in-frame clones are kept and a portion is missing. Of 25,000 to 35,000 clones listed, 90% were seen once; the top ten hold roughly 29%. This specimen was CD4+ or CD8+ T cells sorted from blood, taken in a trial of the OX40 agonist ivuxolimab. This sequence was found in an adult with an advanced solid tumor such as melanoma, head and neck, liver or kidney cancer. The J gene is TRBJ2-7, the V gene TRBV30; D not certain. As DNA, the CDR3 is TGTGCCTGGATAGATCAGGCGTCACAGTACTTC. It codes for CAWIDQASQYF.